These T cell receptor beta chains were read from a single sample in a study of blood T cell repertoires in COVID-19. Profiled with immunoSEQ multiplex PCR; TCRdb holds only in-frame clones, not every one. Among 150,000 or so clones listed, approximately 80% were seen once. Sequencing was done on a sample of peripheral blood. These receptors all stem from a woman between 35 and 50 years old with COVID-19, enrolled during active disease. Both conserved end residues are part of each CDR3. D genes are given only for firm matches. The listing skips clone size in some rows; elsewhere it reads once, few, many or a size class.

TRBV5-8	TRBJ1-5	NA	NA	TGTGCCAGCAGCTTGGTGGCAGGGGTCCTCAATCAGCCCCAGCATTTT	CASSLVAGVLNQPQHF
TRBV10-1	TRBJ1-5	TRBD1	NA	TGCGCCAGCAGGATGGACAGGGCGGATCAGCCCCAGCATTTT	CASRMDRADQPQHF
TRBV10-1	TRBJ2-2	NA	few	TGCGCCAGCGGACAGAAGTTGACCGGGGAGCTGTTTTTT	CASGQKLTGELFF
TRBV7-9	TRBJ2-3	TRBD2	NA	TGTGCCAGCGAACCGGGACTAGCGGGAGACCCTAGCACAGATACGCAGTATTTT	CASEPGLAGDPSTDTQYF
TRBV6-5	TRBJ1-1	TRBD1	NA	TGTGCCAGCACCGACAGGGTGGCCACTGAAGCTTTCTTT	CASTDRVATEAFF
TRBV11-2	TRBJ2-3	TRBD1	NA	TGTGCCAGCAGAAAGACAGGGGGTGGATCAGATACGCAGTATTTT	CASRKTGGGSDTQYF
TRBV9	TRBJ1-2	TRBD1	NA	TGTGCCAGCAGACGGGACAGCTATGGCTACACCTTC	CASRRDSYGYTF
TRBV14	TRBJ2-3	NA	NA	TGTGCCAGCAGCCAAAGGAGGGGAACGCAGTATTTT	CASSQRRGTQYF
TRBV9	TRBJ2-5	NA	few	TGTGCCAGCAGCGTAGCTCTCAGGGCCGGGACCCAGTACTTC	CASSVALRAGTQYF
TRBV2	TRBJ1-4	NA	NA	TGTGCCAGCAGTGAAGCGGTACCAGGGGAAGAAAAACTGTTTTTT	CASSEAVPGEEKLFF
TRBV10-2	TRBJ2-3	NA	NA	TGCGCCAGCTCCCCGTCTCAAGCGGCAGATACGCAGTATTTT	CASSPSQAADTQYF
TRBV7-8	TRBJ2-1	TRBD1	NA	TGTGCCAGCAGCTATAACCGGGGACAGAGATCCTACAATGAGCAGTTCTTC	CASSYNRGQRSYNEQFF
TRBV6-2/TRBV6-3	TRBJ2-1	NA	NA	TGTGCCAGCAGTTACTCGACCAGGGACACCTACAATGAGCAGTTCTTC	CASSYSTRDTYNEQFF
TRBV19	TRBJ2-2	TRBD2	NA	TGTGCCAGTAGTCCTGTAGCGGGATCCGGGGAGCTGTTTTTT	CASSPVAGSGELFF
TRBV6-5	TRBJ1-5	TRBD1	NA	TGTGCCAGCAGCGACAGGGACAATCAGCCCCAGCATTTT	CASSDRDNQPQHF
TRBV7-2	TRBJ2-3	NA	few	TGTGCCAGCAGCTTAGGGGCCCCCACAGATACGCAGTATTTT	CASSLGAPTDTQYF
TRBV7-3	TRBJ2-1	NA	NA	TGTGCCAGCAGCGGGAGGACTGGCAGCTCCTACAATGAGCAGTTCTTC	CASSGRTGSSYNEQFF
TRBV3-1/TRBV3-2	TRBJ2-1	TRBD2	NA	TGTGCCAGCAGCGATAGACTAGCGGGAACCAAGATCGGGCAGTTCTTC	CASSDRLAGTKIGQFF
TRBV7-6	TRBJ1-5	NA	NA	TGTGCCAGCAGCCAGAACACGGGGGGAAATCAGCCCCAGCATTTT	CASSQNTGGNQPQHF
TRBV7-2	TRBJ1-5	NA	NA	TGTGCCAGCAGCTCTACCGCCGGCAGGGGCGACCTCAATCAGCCCCAGCATTTT	CASSSTAGRGDLNQPQHF
TRBV7-8	TRBJ1-1	NA	few	TGTGCCAGCAGCACCAGGGTGACTGAAGCTTTCTTT	CASSTRVTEAFF
TRBV6-5	TRBJ2-5	NA	NA	TGTGCCAGCAGTTCCCGGGACGGGAGAGAGACCCAGTACTTC	CASSSRDGRETQYF
TRBV15	TRBJ1-3	NA	few	TGTGCCACCAGCAGAGATCCATCCCCAGGGCCTGGAAACACCATATATTTT	CATSRDPSPGPGNTIYF
TRBV15	TRBJ2-7	NA	once	TGTGCCACCAGCAGAGATCAATTACTCGGAGGCTCCTACGAGCAGTACTTC	CATSRDQLLGGSYEQYF
TRBV6-5	TRBJ1-1	TRBD1	NA	TGTGCCAGCAGCAGGGGGGAGGTGAACACTGAAGCTTTCTTT	CASSRGEVNTEAFF
TRBV19	TRBJ2-1	TRBD2	NA	TGTGCCAGTACTCGAAGAGGAGGGACTAGCGGGGGGAATGAGCAGTTCTTC	CASTRRGGTSGGNEQFF
TRBV5-4	TRBJ2-7	TRBD1	many	TGTGCCAGCAGCTTTGACAGGGGTCCCTACGAGCAGTACTTC	CASSFDRGPYEQYF
TRBV28	TRBJ1-4	NA	NA	TGTGCCAGCACCGGGACAACGATCGGAAAACTGTTTTTT	CASTGTTIGKLFF
TRBV15	TRBJ2-1	TRBD2	NA	TGTGCCACCAGCGGTCCGGGACTAGCGGGAGGGCGGCACAATGAGCAGTTCTTC	CATSGPGLAGGRHNEQFF
TRBV5-1	TRBJ2-1	NA	NA	TGCGCCAGCAGCTTCTCTAGCAGCTCCTACAATGAGCAGTTCTTC	CASSFSSSSYNEQFF
TRBV7-3	TRBJ2-5	TRBD2	NA	TGTGCCAGCAGCTTAACTAGCGGGGAAGAGACCCAGTACTTC	CASSLTSGEETQYF
TRBV7-2	TRBJ2-5	NA	NA	TGTGCCAGCAGCCCGGGCGGGTTGGGGGAGACCCAGTACTTC	CASSPGGLGETQYF
TRBV11-2	TRBJ2-1	TRBD2	few	TGTGCCAGCAGCTTAGGTCTAGCGGGAGGGAATAACAAAGTAAGTGAGCAGTTCTTC	CASSLGLAGGNNKVSEQFF
TRBV27	TRBJ1-2	NA	NA	TGTGCCAGCAGCTACATAAGGACAGACCCCTATGGCTACACCTTC	CASSYIRTDPYGYTF
TRBV6-5	TRBJ2-2	TRBD1	NA	TGTGCCAGCAGACGTGGGACAGTTAACACCGGGGAGCTGTTTTTT	CASRRGTVNTGELFF
TRBV19	TRBJ2-2	NA	NA	TGTGCCAGTAGTATTAGGCGACTACTTCAGCCTGGGGAGCTGTTTTTT	CASSIRRLLQPGELFF
TRBV6-5	TRBJ2-7	TRBD2	NA	TGTGCCAGCAGCGCTCCTAGCGGGTTCATCTACGAGCAGTACTTC	CASSAPSGFIYEQYF